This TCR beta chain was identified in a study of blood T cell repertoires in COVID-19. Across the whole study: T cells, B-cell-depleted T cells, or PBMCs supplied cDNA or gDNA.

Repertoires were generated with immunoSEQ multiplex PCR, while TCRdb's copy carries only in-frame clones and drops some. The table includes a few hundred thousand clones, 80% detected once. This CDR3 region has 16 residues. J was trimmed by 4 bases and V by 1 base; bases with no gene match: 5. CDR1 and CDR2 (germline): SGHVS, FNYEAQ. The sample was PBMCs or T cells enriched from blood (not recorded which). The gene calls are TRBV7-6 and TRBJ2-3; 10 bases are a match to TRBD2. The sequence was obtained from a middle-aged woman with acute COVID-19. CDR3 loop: CASSLGASGGPDTQYF. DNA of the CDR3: TGTGCCAGCAGCTTAGGTGCTAGCGGGGGCCCAGATACGCAGTATTTT. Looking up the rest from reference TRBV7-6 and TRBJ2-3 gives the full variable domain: GAGVSQSPRYKVTKRGQDVALRCDPISGHVSLYWYRQALGQGPEFLTYFNYEAQQDKSGLPNDRFSAERPEGSISTLTIQRTEQRDSAMYRCASSLGASGGPDTQYFGPGTRLTVL.